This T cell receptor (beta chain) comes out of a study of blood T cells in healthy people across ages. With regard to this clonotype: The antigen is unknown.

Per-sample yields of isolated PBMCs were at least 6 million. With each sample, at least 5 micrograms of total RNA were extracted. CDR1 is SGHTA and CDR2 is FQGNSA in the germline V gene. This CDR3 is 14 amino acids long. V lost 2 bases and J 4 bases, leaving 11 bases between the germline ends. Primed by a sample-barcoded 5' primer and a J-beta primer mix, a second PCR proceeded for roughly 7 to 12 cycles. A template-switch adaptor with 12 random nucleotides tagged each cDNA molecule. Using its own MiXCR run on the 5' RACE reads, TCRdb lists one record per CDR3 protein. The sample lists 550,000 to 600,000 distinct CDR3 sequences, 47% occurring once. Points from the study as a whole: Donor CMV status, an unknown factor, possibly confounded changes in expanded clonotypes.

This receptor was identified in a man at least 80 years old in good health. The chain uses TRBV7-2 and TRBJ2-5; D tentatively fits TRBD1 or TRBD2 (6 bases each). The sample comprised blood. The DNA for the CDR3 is TGTGCCAGCAGCTTAAGTGGGGGGCGAGAGACCCAGTACTTC. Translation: CASSLSGGRETQYF. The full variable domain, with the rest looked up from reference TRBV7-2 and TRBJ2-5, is GAGVSQSPSNKVTEKGKDVELRCDPISGHTALYWYRQSLGQGLEFLIYFQGNSAPDKSGLPSDRFSAERTGGSVSTLTIQRTQQEDSAVYLCASSLSGGRETQYFGPGTRLLVL.